This passage covers 9 T cell receptor beta chains from one sample sequenced in a study of T cell changes during pregnancy in multiple sclerosis. Clones were sequenced by immunoSEQ multiplex PCR, and TCRdb holds only the in-frame ones, with some missing. The data hold about 58,000 clones, with about 89% observed a single time. The material sequenced was CD4+ T cells from peripheral blood mononuclear cells, taken after pregnancy. All receptors derive from a female donor in good health, enrolled as a control in a pregnancy study.

The chain links TRBV19 to TRBJ2-7; weak D call: TRBD1 (5 bases). The CDR3 has 14 residues. V lost 4 bases and J 2 bases, leaving 12 bases between the germline ends. Germline values: CDR1 LNHDA, CDR2 SQIVND (reference sequence). DNA of the CDR3: TGTGCCAGTAGTACCACAGGTACAGCCTACGAGCAGTACTTC. Encoded protein: CASSTTGTAYEQYF.

The J gene is TRBJ2-1, the V gene TRBV11-2; 12 bases agree with TRBD2. The CDR3 consists of 16 residues. V was pared by 5 bases and J by 7 bases, with 9 bases of the junction left unmatched. Germline values: CDR1 SGHAT, CDR2 FQNNGV. For the CDR3, the DNA is TGTGCCAGCAGCACCCTCCGACTAGCGGGGGTTAATGAGCAGTTCTTC. It translates to CASSTLRLAGVNEQFF. The complete variable domain, with remaining parts taken from reference TRBV11-2 and TRBJ2-1, reads EAGVAQSPRYKIIEKRQSVAFWCNPISGHATLYWYQQILGQGPKLLIQFQNNGVVDDSQLPKDRFSAERLKGVDSTLKIQPAKLEDSAVYLCASSTLRLAGVNEQFFGPGTRLTVL.

This clone was observed many times. This rearrangement joins TRBV7-8 to TRBJ1-2; no definite D call. The germline gives CDR1 SGHVS, CDR2 FQNEAQ. The ends were cut back, 2 bases at V and 0 bases at J, with 10 bases in the middle. The CDR3 is 15 amino acids. The DNA for the CDR3 is TGTGCCAGCAGCTTACACAGATCTCCTAACTATGGCTACACCTTC. Translated, it gives CASSLHRSPNYGYTF.

This sequence joins TRBV6-6 and TRBJ1-1; 7 positions match TRBD1. Trimming took 8 bases from V and 7 from J; bases not matched to a gene: 4. The germline V gene has CDR1 MNHNY and CDR2 SVGAGI (reference sequence). This CDR3 spans 11 amino acids. CDR3 coding DNA: TGTGCCAGCTCACAGGGGTATGAAGCTTTCTTT. This sequence encodes CASSQGYEAFF.

This clone was recorded once. The chain has TRBV30 and TRBJ1-4, with D perhaps TRBD1 (6 bases). Germline CDR1 GTSNPN, CDR2 SVGIG (reference sequence). V was clipped by 7 bases and J by 7 bases, with 16 bases between them. The CDR3 consists of 13 residues. CDR3 protein: CASSTGRSEKLFF. The CDR3 nucleotides read TGTGCCTCTTCTACAGGGCGCTCTGAAAAACTGTTTTTT. The whole variable domain, remainder taken from reference TRBV30 and TRBJ1-4, is SQTIHQWPATLVQPVGSPLSLECTVEGTSNPNLYWYRQAAGRGLQLLFYSVGIGQISSEVPQNLSASRPQDRQFILSSKKLLLSDSGFYLCASSTGRSEKLFFGSGTQLSVL.

The chain joins TRBV5-1 to TRBJ2-1; TRBD1 aligns across 8 bases. The CDR3 totals 15 residues. From germline, CDR1 is SGHRS and CDR2 YFSETQ. Unmatched junction bases numbered 10, after V lost 7 bases and J lost 4 bases. CDR3 DNA sequence: TGCGCCAGCTCCCCAGGGACAGGTTTTTACAATGAGCAGTTCTTC. Protein: CASSPGTGFYNEQFF. Looking up the rest from reference TRBV5-1 and TRBJ2-1 gives the full variable domain: KAGVTQTPRYLIKTRGQQVTLSCSPISGHRSVSWYQQTPGQGLQFLFEYFSETQRNKGNFPGRFSGRQFSNSRSEMNVSTLELGDSALYLCASSPGTGFYNEQFFGPGTRLTVL.

This clone was found once. The chain carries TRBV6-6 and TRBJ1-5; 8 nucleotides align to TRBD1. In germline, CDR1 is MNHNY, CDR2 SVGAGI (reference sequence). The CDR3 length is 16 residues. V dropped 4 bases and J dropped 1; count of bases not matched to a gene: 6. The DNA for the CDR3 is TGTGCCAGCAGTTTTTCAAACAGGGGGAGCAATCAGCCCCAGCATTTT. It is translated as CASSFSNRGSNQPQHF.

This clone appeared a single time. The rearrangement links TRBV27 to TRBJ1-3; 9 bases are a match to TRBD1. J was trimmed by 4 bases and V by 0 bases; bases with no gene match: 7. This CDR3 has 17 amino acids. The germline V gene encodes CDR1 MNHEY and CDR2 SMNVEV (reference sequence). The CDR3 is CASSLSRDRAFGNTIYF. CDR3 DNA: TGTGCCAGCAGTTTATCCCGGGACAGGGCGTTCGGAAACACCATATATTTT.

V gene TRBV6-1 combines with J gene TRBJ1-5; D possibly corresponds to TRBD1 (5 bases). Germline CDR1 is MNHNS and CDR2 is SASEGT. Trimming left V 3 bases short and J 9 bases short, with 18 bases between. The CDR3 extends over 15 amino acids. This CDR3 is CASSDFRVAEGPQHF. The CDR3 coding sequence is TGTGCCAGCAGTGACTTCAGGGTTGCAGAAGGGCCCCAGCATTTT.